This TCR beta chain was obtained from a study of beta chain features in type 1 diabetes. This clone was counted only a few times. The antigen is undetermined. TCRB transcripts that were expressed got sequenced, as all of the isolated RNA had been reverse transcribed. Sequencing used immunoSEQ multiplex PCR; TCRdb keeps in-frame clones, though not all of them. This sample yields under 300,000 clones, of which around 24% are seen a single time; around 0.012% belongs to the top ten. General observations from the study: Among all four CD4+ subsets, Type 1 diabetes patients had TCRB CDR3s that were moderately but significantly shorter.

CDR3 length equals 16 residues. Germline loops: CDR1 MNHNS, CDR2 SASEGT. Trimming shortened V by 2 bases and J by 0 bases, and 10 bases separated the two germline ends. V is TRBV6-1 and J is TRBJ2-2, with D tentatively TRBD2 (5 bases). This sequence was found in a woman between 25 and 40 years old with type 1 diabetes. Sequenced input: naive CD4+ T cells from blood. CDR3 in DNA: TGTGCCAGCAGTGAATGGGCGGGCGCGAACACCGGGGAGCTGTTTTTT. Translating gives CASSEWAGANTGELFF.